A selection of T cell receptor beta chains follows, all from one sample in a study of response to subunit inactivated influenza vaccine. TCRdb reprocessed the RT-PCR reads via MiXCR and lists one record per CDR3 protein. The sample holds fewer than 550,000 distinct CDR3 sequences, approximately 24% seen once. The material was CD4+ T cells sorted from PBMCs, obtained 5 to 6 days after vaccination. The receptors derive from a man in his fifties or sixties who received an inactivated influenza vaccine. CDR3s include the opening cysteine and the closing phenylalanine or tryptophan. The D gene is left open where the match is weak. Not every row has a clone size; where given, it reads once, few, many or a size class.

V gene	D gene	clone size	J gene	CDR3 protein	CDR3 DNA
TRBV7-2	.	.	TRBJ2-2	CASSRGVGELFF	TGTGCCAGCAGCCGAGGTGTCGGGGAGCTGTTTTTT
TRBV20-1	TRBD2	.	TRBJ2-2	CSASARLANTGELFF	TGCAGTGCTAGTGCCCGACTAGCAAACACCGGGGAGCTGTTTTTT
TRBV6-1	.	.	TRBJ2-1	CASSSKIVATAQFF	TGTGCCAGCAGCTCTAAAATAGTGGCCACGGCCCAGTTCTTC
TRBV7-2	.	.	TRBJ1-2	CASSVTGHGYTF	TGTGCCAGCAGCGTAACAGGGCATGGCTACACCTTC
TRBV29-1	.	few	TRBJ2-5	CSVEVWGAETQYF	TGCAGCGTTGAAGTCTGGGGCGCGGAGACCCAGTACTTC
TRBV6-1	TRBD2	.	TRBJ2-1	CATTEAGGSYNEQFF	TGTGCCACCACAGAAGCGGGAGGGTCCTACAATGAGCAGTTCTTC
TRBV2	.	.	TRBJ2-7	CASNLRGRDEQYF	TGTGCCAGCAACCTCCGGGGACGGGACGAGCAGTACTTC
TRBV10-3	TRBD1	.	TRBJ1-4	CAIGGQAEGEKLFF	TGTGCCATCGGGGGACAGGCGGAAGGAGAAAAACTGTTTTTT
TRBV7-8	.	few	TRBJ2-3	CASSSQTDTQYF	TGTGCCAGCAGCTCACAAACAGATACGCAGTATTTT
TRBV29-1	.	few	TRBJ2-1	CSVEGEGAKQFF	TGCAGCGTTGAAGGAGAAGGGGCGAAGCAGTTCTTC
TRBV5-1	.	.	TRBJ1-5	CASSLSGARNQPQHF	TGCGCCAGCAGCTTGTCAGGGGCCCGCAATCAGCCCCAGCATTTT
TRBV5-1	TRBD1	.	TRBJ2-7	CASSVDRKYEQYF	TGCGCCAGCAGCGTGGACAGGAAATACGAGCAGTACTTC
TRBV29-1	.	.	TRBJ1-1	CSVVRGGNTEAFF	TGCAGCGTTGTCAGGGGAGGGAACACTGAAGCTTTCTTT
TRBV6-5	TRBD1	.	TRBJ2-3	CASSYSIQGAMNTQYF	TGTGCCAGCAGTTACTCGATCCAGGGGGCTATGAATACGCAGTATTTT
TRBV5-1	.	few	TRBJ2-1	CASSSGTPLNEQFF	TGCGCCAGCAGCTCCGGGACTCCCCTCAATGAGCAGTTCTTC
TRBV27	.	.	TRBJ2-1	CASSFYSSSYNEQFF	TGTGCCAGCAGTTTCTACTCCAGCTCCTACAATGAGCAGTTCTTC
TRBV25-1	.	.	TRBJ2-3	CASSEWGARGTDTQYF	TGTGCCAGCAGTGAATGGGGGGCGCGGGGCACAGATACGCAGTATTTT
TRBV5-5	TRBD2	.	TRBJ2-5	CASSLLAGGPSQETQYF	TGTGCCAGCAGCTTACTAGCGGGAGGCCCCTCCCAAGAGACCCAGTACTTC
TRBV12-3/TRBV12-4	.	.	TRBJ2-3	CASSPGRGRTADTQYF	TGTGCCAGCAGCCCAGGCCGGGGGAGGACGGCAGATACGCAGTATTTT
TRBV4-3	.	.	TRBJ2-6	CASSQDRRATGANVLTF	TGCGCCAGCAGCCAAGATCGACGGGCTACTGGGGCCAACGTCCTGACTTTC